What follows are 9 T cell receptor beta chains derived from one specimen sequenced in a study of human T cells and chemical hapten exposure. From the RACE reads, TCRdb called clonotypes with MiXCR, one entry per CDR3 protein. This sample yields 280,000 or so distinct CDR3 sequences, of which approximately 7.5% are seen a single time; less than 1.5% belongs to the top ten. Time point meaning: pre-sensitization, week 0. Treatment here: therapeutic diphenylcyclopropenone sensitization with weekly scalp DPC. The sequenced sample was whole blood, obtained in connection with sensitization to the hapten diphenylcyclopropenone (DPC). These receptor sequences come from a man between 18 and 29 years old with alopecia areata. Some clones in this sample may be carry-over from other donors' samples.

This clonotype was seen many times. The V gene is TRBV11-1, the J gene TRBJ1-1, with 8 nucleotides matching TRBD1. V was clipped by 5 bases and J by 8 bases; unmatched bases: 7. Looked up from germline, CDR1 is SGHAT and CDR2 is FQDESV (reference sequence). This CDR3 region has 13 residues. The CDR3 nucleotides read TGTGCCAGCAGCCGAACCCCAGGGGGCGAAGCTTTCTTT. Encoded protein: CASSRTPGGEAFF.

This clonotype has just a few counts. V and J are TRBV4-3 and TRBJ2-7; D call uncertain. The V end lost 0 bases, the J end lost 5 bases, and 17 bases lay between the germline ends. The CDR3 spans 16 residues. Germline CDR1 and CDR2: LGHNA and YSLEER. CDR3 sequence: CASSQDDEVATNEQYF. In DNA form, the CDR3 reads TGCGCCAGCAGCCAAGATGATGAGGTTGCTACTAACGAGCAGTACTTC.

This clonotype was recorded many times. The chain combines TRBV6-2 or TRBV6-3 with TRBJ2-5; D not resolved. Trimming stripped 3 bases from V and 0 bases from J, with 8 bases between. The length of the CDR3 is 14 residues. CDR1 and CDR2 from the germline V gene are MNHEY and SVGEGT. The CDR3 protein is CASSYGVYQETQYF. The CDR3 coding sequence is TGTGCCAGCAGTTATGGGGTTTACCAAGAGACCCAGTACTTC.

This clonotype was seen a handful of times. The genes are TRBV27 and TRBJ2-5; D may match TRBD1 or TRBD2 (6 bases each). CDR3 length: 18 amino acids. Trimming stripped 5 bases from V and 5 bases from J, with 27 bases between. Looked up from germline, CDR1 is MNHEY and CDR2 is SMNVEV (reference sequence). The chain's CDR3 is CASSPGRSGGSYVETQYF. CDR3 in DNA: TGTGCCAGCAGTCCCGGTAGGTCCGGGGGCTCGTACGTGGAGACCCAGTACTTC.

On this clonotype: At one of its ends the junction is not consistent with the germline gene, which may arise from a read error. The rearrangement uses TRBV7-9 and TRBJ2-7, with 9 positions matching TRBD2. The CDR3 contains 12 residues. Germline-derived CDR1 and CDR2 are SEHNR and FQNEAQ (reference sequence). The chain's CDR3 is CASSIAGVEQYF. CDR3 sequence (DNA): TGTGCCAGCAGCATAGCGGGGGTGGAGCAGTACTTC.

The chain joins TRBV11-2 to TRBJ1-3; D possibly corresponds to TRBD1 (5 bases). Trimming cost V 8 bases and J 4 bases, with 24 bases left between them. CDR3 length: 17 residues. Per germline, CDR1 SGHAT and CDR2 FQNNGV. The CDR3 nucleotides read TGTGCCAGCCGAAAAACCAGTTGGGGGTCGTCCGGAAACACCATATATTTT. It yields the protein CASRKTSWGSSGNTIYF.

The chain is built from TRBV10-3 and TRBJ2-7; a possible D gene is TRBD1 (6 bases). V dropped 0 bases and J dropped 2 bases, with 14 bases sitting between them. CDR3 length: 16 residues. Germline V CDR1 and CDR2: ENHRY, SYGVKD. CDR3 in amino acids: CAISESGQPPPYEQYF. CDR3 nucleotide sequence: TGTGCCATCAGTGAGTCCGGACAGCCCCCTCCCTACGAGCAGTACTTC.

The table lists this clonotype with many counts. The rearrangement uses TRBV20-1 and TRBJ1-5; D is possibly TRBD1 (6 bases). The CDR3 is made up of 14 amino acids. CDR1 DFQATT and CDR2 SNEGSKA come from the germline V gene (reference sequence). The V end lost 1 base, the J end lost 11 bases, and 18 bases lay between the germline ends. CDR3 protein: CSARGPTGSMAQHF. For the CDR3, the DNA is TGCAGTGCTAGAGGTCCCACAGGGAGCATGGCCCAGCATTTT.

This clonotype has just a few counts. The chain employs TRBV5-1 and TRBJ1-2, with 7 bases identical to TRBD1. Germline CDR1 and CDR2: SGHRS and YFSETQ. The CDR3 is 14 amino acids. The trim removed 5 bases at V and 4 bases at J, leaving 8 bases unmatched. The CDR3 region is CASSSQGTPYGYTF. The CDR3, as DNA: TGCGCCAGCAGTTCACAGGGGACCCCCTATGGCTACACCTTC.